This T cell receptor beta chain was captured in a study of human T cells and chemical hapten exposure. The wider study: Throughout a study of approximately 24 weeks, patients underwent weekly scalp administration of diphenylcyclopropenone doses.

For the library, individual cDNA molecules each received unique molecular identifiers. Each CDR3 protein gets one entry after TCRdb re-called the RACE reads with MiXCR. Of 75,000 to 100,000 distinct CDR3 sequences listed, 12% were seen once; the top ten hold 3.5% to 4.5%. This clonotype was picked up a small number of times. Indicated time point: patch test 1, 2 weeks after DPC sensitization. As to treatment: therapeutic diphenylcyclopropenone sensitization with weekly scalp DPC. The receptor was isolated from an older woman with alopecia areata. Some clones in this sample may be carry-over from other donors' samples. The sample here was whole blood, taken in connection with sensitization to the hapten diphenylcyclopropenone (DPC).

CDR3: CASSNRDSYNSPLHF. CDR3 nucleotides: TGTGCCAGCAGTAACCGGGACAGCTATAATTCACCCCTCCACTTT. The genes are TRBV6-5 and TRBJ1-6, with 7 bases lining up with TRBD1. This CDR3 has 15 residues. J was trimmed by 3 bases and V by 5 bases; bases with no gene match: 4. Germline lookup yields CDR1 MNHEY and CDR2 SVGAGI.